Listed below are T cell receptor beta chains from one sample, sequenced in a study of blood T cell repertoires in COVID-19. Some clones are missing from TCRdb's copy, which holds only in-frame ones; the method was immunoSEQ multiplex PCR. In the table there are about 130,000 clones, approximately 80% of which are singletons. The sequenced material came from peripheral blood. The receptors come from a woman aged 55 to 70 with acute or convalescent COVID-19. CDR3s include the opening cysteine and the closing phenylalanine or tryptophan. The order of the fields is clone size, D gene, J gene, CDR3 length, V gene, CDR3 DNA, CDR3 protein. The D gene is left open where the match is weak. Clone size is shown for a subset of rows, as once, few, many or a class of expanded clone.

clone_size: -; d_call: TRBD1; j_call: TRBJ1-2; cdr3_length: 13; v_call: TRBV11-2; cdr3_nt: TGTGCCAGCAGCCTCGACAGGGGCTATGGCTACACCTTC; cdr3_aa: CASSLDRGYGYTF
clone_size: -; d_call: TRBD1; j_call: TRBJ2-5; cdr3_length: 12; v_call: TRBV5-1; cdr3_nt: TGCGCCAGCAGCTTGGACAGGGGGGCCCAGTACTTC; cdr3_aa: CASSLDRGAQYF
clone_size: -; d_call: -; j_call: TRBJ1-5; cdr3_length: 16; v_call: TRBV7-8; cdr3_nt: TGTGCCAGCAGCTTAGGCGGGGACGTGCGGAATCAGCCCCAGCATTTT; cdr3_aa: CASSLGGDVRNQPQHF
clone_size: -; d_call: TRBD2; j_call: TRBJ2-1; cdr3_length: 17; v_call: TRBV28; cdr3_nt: TGTGCCAGCAAGACTAGAATACTAGCGGGGGGTTCGGATGAGCAGTTCTTC; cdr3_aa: CASKTRILAGGSDEQFF
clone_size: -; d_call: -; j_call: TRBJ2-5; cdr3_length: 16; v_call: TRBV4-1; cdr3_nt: TGCGCCAGCAGCCAAGCTTCGAGGGGGGGCCAAGAGACCCAGTACTTC; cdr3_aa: CASSQASRGGQETQYF
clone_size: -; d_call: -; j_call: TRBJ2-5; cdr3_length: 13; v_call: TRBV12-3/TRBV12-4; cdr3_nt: TGTGCCAGCAGTTTAACTAGAACTGAGACCCAGTACTTC; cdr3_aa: CASSLTRTETQYF
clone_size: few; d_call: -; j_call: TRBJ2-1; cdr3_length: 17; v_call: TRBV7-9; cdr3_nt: TGTGCCAGCAGCTTAGGTGGTGGCAGGAGGGTTTACAATGAGCAGTTCTTC; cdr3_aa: CASSLGGGRRVYNEQFF
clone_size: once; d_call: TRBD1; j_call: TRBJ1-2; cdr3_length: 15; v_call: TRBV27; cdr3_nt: TGTGCCAGCAGTTTCTCGACAGGGTCTAGCTATGGCTACACCTTC; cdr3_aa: CASSFSTGSSYGYTF
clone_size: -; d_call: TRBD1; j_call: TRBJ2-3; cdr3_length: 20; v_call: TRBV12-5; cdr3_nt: TGTGCTAGTGGTTTGCTAGGGGGCGCGTTTGCCCACCTTAGCACAGATACGCAGTATTTT; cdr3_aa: CASGLLGGAFAHLSTDTQYF
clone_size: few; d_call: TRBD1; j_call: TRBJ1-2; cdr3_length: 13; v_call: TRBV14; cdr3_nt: TGTGCCAGCAGCCAATGGGACAGGGGAATCTACACCTTC; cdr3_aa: CASSQWDRGIYTF
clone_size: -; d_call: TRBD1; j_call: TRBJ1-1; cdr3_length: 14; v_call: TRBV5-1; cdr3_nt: TGCGCCAGCAGCTCATACAGGGGAAGGACTGAAGCTTTCTTT; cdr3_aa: CASSSYRGRTEAFF
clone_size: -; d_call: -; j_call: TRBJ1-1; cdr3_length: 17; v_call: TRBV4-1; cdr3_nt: TGCGCCAGCAGCCAAGATTGGCAGGGGTCGCTGAACACTGAAGCTTTCTTT; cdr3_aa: CASSQDWQGSLNTEAFF
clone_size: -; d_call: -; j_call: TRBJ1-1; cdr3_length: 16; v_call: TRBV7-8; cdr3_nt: TGTGCCAGCAGCTTAGAACTCCCCGTACTGAACACTGAAGCTTTCTTT; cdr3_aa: CASSLELPVLNTEAFF
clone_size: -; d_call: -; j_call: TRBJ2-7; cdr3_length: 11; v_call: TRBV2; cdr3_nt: TGTGCCAGCAGCCCGTCCTACGAGCAGTACTTC; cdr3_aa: CASSPSYEQYF
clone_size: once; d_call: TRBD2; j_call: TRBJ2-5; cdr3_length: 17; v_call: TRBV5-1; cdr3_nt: TGCGCCAGCAGCCCGTGGACTAGCGGGGGTCGAGGGGAGACCCAGTACTTC; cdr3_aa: CASSPWTSGGRGETQYF
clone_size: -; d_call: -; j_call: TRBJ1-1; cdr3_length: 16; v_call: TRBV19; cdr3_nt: TGTGCCAGTAGTATTGATAAGGTACAGGGTTCAGGTGAAGCTTTCTTT; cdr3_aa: CASSIDKVQGSGEAFF
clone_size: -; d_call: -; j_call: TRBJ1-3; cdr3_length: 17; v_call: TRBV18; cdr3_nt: TGTGCCAGCTCACCACCTAGCCGGGGGGACTCTGGAAACACCATATATTTT; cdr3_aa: CASSPPSRGDSGNTIYF
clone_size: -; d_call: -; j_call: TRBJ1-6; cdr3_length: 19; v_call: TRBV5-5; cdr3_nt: TGTGCCAGCAGCGTCGCTTACAGGAGCCTCAACCCCACGATTTCACCCCTCCACTTT; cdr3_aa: CASSVAYRSLNPTISPLHF